This entry concerns a single TCR beta chain. What it recognizes is unknown. Researchers took RNA transcripts and amplified TCR beta CDR3 regions from them. The first round was an RT-PCR with HTBI primers, and the second round was a multiplex PCR. A single record per CDR3 protein comes from TCRdb applying MiXCR to the multiplex PCR reads. Seen here are approximately 700,000 distinct CDR3 sequences, around 40% observed once, and the top ten hold approximately 43%. The data were taken from a study of Graves' ophthalmopathy and Graves' hyperthyroidism. This CDR3 has 14 residues. Germline lookup yields CDR1 SGHVS and CDR2 FNYEAQ. V lost 6 bases and J lost 0, with 10 bases in between. Isolation of PBMCs was performed using over 9.5 ml of fresh peripheral blood. General study results and limits: A model built from 13 signatures distinguished ophthalmopathy from stable hyperthyroidism with roughly 90% sensitivity and about 77% specificity.

The sequence came from an adult man with Graves' ophthalmopathy. The chain employs TRBV7-6 and TRBJ2-3, with D unclear. Sequencing was carried out using peripheral blood. The CDR3 DNA reads as TGTGCCAGCAGTCTCACCCCTAGCACAGATACGCAGTATTTT. It specifies CASSLTPSTDTQYF.